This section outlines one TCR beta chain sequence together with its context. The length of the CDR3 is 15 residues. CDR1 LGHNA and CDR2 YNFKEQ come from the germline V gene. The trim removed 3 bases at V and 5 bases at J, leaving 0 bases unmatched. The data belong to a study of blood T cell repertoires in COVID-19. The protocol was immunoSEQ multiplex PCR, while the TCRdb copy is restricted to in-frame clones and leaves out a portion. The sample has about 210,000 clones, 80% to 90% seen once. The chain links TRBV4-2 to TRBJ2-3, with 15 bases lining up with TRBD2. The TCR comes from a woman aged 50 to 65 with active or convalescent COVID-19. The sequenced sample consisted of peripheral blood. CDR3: CASSQGLAGGDTQYF. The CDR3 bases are TGTGCCAGCAGCCAGGGACTAGCGGGAGGAGATACGCAGTATTTT.